This T cell receptor (beta chain) was obtained from a study of T cell responses to AZD1222 COVID-19 vaccine. This CDR3 region has 13 residues. The V segment lost 6 bases and the J segment 7 bases; nucleotides outside the gene matches: 6. The germline gives CDR1 SNHLY, CDR2 FYNNEI. This table comes from immunoSEQ multiplex PCR, and its TCRdb copy is limited to in-frame clones, with some not included. The sample contains around 200,000 clones, approximately 91% of which appear only once. The V gene is TRBV2, the J gene TRBJ1-5; 7 bases are shared with TRBD1. The sample was peripheral blood, taken on day 0 of AZD1222 vaccination. The clonotype originates from an adult in good health. CDR3 sequence: CASSRDSRQPQHF. The CDR3 nucleotides are TGTGCCAGCAGCCGGGACAGTAGGCAGCCCCAGCATTTT.